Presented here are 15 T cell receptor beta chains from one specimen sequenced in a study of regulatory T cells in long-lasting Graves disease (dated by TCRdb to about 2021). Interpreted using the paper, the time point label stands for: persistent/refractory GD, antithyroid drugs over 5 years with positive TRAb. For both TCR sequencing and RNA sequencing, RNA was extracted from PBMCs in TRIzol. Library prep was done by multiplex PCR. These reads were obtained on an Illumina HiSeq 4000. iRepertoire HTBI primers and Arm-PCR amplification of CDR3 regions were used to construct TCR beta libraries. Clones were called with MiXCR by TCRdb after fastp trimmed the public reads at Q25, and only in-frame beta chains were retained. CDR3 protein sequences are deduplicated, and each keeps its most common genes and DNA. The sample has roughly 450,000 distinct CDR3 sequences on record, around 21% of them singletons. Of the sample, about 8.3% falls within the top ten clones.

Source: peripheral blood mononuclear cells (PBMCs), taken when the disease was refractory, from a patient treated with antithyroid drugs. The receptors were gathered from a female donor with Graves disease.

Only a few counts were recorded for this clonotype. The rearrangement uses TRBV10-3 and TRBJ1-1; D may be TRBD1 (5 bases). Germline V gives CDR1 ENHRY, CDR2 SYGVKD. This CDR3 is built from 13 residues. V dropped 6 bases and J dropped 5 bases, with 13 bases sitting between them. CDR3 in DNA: TGTGCCATCAGCGAGGGGAGAATAACTGAAGCTTTCTTT. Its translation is CAISEGRITEAFF.

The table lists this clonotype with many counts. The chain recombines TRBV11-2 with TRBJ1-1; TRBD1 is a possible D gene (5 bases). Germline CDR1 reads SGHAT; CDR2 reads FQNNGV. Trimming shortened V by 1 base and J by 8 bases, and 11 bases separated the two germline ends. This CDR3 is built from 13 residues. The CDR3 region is CASSLAPWGEAFF. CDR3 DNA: TGTGCCAGCAGCTTAGCGCCTTGGGGGGAAGCTTTCTTT. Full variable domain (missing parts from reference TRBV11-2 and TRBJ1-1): EAGVAQSPRYKIIEKRQSVAFWCNPISGHATLYWYQQILGQGPKLLIQFQNNGVVDDSQLPKDRFSAERLKGVDSTLKIQPAKLEDSAVYLCASSLAPWGEAFFGQGTRLTVV.

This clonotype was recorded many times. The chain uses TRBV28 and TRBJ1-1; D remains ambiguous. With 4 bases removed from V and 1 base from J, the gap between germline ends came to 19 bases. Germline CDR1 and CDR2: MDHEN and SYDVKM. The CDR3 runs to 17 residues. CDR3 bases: TGTGCCAGCAGTTATCCCGAGGGAGGGAGAACGAACACTGAAGCTTTCTTT. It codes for CASSYPEGGRTNTEAFF.

The CDR3 DNA reads TGTGCCAGCAGTTTATTGGGGCCTGACGAGCAGTACTTC. It codes for CASSLLGPDEQYF. The chain uses TRBV27 and TRBJ2-7; a weak D match, TRBD1 (5 bases). Between the trimmed V and J ends, which lost 1 base and 5 bases, there was a span of 9 bases. Germline CDR1 reads MNHEY; CDR2 reads SMNVEV (reference sequence). CDR3 size: 13 residues.

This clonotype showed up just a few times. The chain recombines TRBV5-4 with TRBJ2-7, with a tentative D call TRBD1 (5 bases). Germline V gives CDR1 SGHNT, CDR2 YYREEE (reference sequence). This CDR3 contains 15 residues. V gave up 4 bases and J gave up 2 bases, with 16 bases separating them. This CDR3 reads CASSVGALAPYEQYF. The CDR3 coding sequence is TGTGCCAGCAGCGTTGGGGCTTTGGCCCCCTACGAGCAGTACTTC.

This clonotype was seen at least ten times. CDR3 region: CASSPGTEVNTGELFF. The CDR3 DNA reads as TGTGCCAGCAGCCCAGGGACAGAGGTGAACACCGGGGAGCTGTTTTTT. The chain links TRBV7-6 to TRBJ2-2, with 7 positions matching TRBD1. The CDR3 has 16 amino acids. V lost 5 bases and J lost 1; bases outside the gene matches: 7. Germline lookup yields CDR1 SGHVS and CDR2 FNYEAQ.

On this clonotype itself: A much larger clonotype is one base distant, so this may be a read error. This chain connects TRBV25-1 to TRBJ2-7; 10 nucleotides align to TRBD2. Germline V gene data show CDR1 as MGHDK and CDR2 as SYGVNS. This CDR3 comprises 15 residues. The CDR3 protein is CASSDSLAGVYERYF. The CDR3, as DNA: TGTGCCAGCAGTGACTCCCTAGCGGGAGTATACGAGCGGTACTTC.

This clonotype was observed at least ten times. As DNA, the CDR3 is TGTGCCAGCAGAAGACTGAGCGGGAATGAAAAACTGTTTTTT. Protein sequence: CASRRLSGNEKLFF. The J gene is TRBJ1-4, the V gene TRBV6-2 or TRBV6-3; D unclear. The CDR3 is made up of 14 amino acids. Germline V gives CDR1 MNHEY, CDR2 SVGEGT. Trimming took off 6 bases at V and 5 bases at J, with 13 bases between the two ends.

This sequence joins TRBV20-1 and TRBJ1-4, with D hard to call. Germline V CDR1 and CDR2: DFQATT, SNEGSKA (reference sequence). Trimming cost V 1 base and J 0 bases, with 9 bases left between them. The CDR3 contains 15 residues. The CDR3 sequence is CSARAAKPTNEKLFF. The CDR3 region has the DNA TGCAGTGCTAGAGCGGCCAAACCAACTAATGAAAAACTGTTTTTT.

The chain's CDR3 is CASSSHPLAFF. The CDR3 bases are TGTGCCAGCAGCTCCCATCCCTTGGCTTTCTTT. V is TRBV6-2 or TRBV6-3 and J is TRBJ1-1, with D unclear. From germline, CDR1 is MNHEY and CDR2 SVGEGT. Deletions cut 6 bases from V and 11 bases from J, with 13 bases between. The CDR3 is 11 residues long.

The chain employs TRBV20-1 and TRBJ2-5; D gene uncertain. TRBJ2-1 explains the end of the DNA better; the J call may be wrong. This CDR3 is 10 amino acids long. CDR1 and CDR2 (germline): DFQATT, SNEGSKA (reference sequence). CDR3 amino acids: CSAIGRLQFF. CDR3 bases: TGCAGTGCCATCGGACGATTACAGTTCTTC.

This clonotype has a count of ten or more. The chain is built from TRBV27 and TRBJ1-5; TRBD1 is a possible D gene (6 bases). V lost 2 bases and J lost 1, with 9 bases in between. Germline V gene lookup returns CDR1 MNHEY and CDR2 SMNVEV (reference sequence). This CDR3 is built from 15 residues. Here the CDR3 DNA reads TGTGCCAGCAGTTTAGGGGGCTTCAGCAATCAGCCCCAGCATTTT. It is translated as CASSLGGFSNQPQHF.

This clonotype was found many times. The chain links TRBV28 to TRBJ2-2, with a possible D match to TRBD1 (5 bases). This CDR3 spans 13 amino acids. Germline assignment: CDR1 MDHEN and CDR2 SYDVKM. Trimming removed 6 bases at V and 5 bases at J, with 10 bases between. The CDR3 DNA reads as TGTGCCAGCAGCCATGACAGTACCGGGGAGCTGTTTTTT. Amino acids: CASSHDSTGELFF.

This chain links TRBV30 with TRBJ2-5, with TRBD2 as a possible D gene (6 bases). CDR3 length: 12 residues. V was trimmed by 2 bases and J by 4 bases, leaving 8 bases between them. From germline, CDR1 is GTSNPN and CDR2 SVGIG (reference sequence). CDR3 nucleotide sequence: TGTGCCTGGAGTCTCGGGGGAGAGACCCAGTACTTC. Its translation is CAWSLGGETQYF.

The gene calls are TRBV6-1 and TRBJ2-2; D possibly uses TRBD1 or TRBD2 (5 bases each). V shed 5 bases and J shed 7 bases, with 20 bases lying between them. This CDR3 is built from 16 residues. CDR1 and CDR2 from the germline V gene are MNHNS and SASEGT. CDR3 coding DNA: TGTGCCAGCAGTCTGGGACCAGGGCGGAAGGGCGGGGAGCTGTTTTTT. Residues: CASSLGPGRKGGELFF.